One sample yielded the 10 T cell receptor beta chains listed below, sequenced in a study of blood T cell repertoires in COVID-19. Generated by immunoSEQ multiplex PCR, the TCRdb table keeps only in-frame clones and is missing some. The sample consists of 200,000 to 250,000 clones, around 83% of them appearing once. Sequencing used PBMCs or T cells enriched from blood (not recorded which). The source of these receptors is a woman in her thirties or forties who had recovered from COVID-19.

The rearrangement links TRBV9 to TRBJ1-4; 7 bases agree with TRBD1. CDR1 is SGDLS and CDR2 is YYNGEE in the germline V gene. V lost 3 bases, J lost 7 bases, and 3 bases stayed unmatched. The CDR3 consists of 13 residues. CDR3 bases: TGTGCCAGCAGCGCAGGGGGAGGTGAAAAACTGTTTTTT. It specifies CASSAGGGEKLFF.

The rearrangement uses TRBV28 and TRBJ1-5; no reliable D call. The V end was cut by 2 bases, the J end by 1 base, with 6 bases between. CDR3 size: 14 residues. The V gene's germline CDR1 is MDHEN and CDR2 SYDVKM. The CDR3 nucleotides are TGTGCCAGCAGTTTACGCTACAGCAATCAGCCCCAGCATTTT. Its translation: CASSLRYSNQPQHF.

This clone was seen just once. The rearrangement uses TRBV10-1 and TRBJ1-1; D perhaps matches TRBD1 (5 bases). Per the germline V gene, CDR1 is WNHNN and CDR2 is SYGVQD (reference sequence). The CDR3 runs to 16 residues. The V and J ends lost 5 bases and 2 bases respectively, with 18 bases between them. This CDR3 reads CASSPVSGPLNTEAFF. For the CDR3, the DNA is TGCGCCAGCAGTCCGGTATCAGGGCCCCTTAACACTGAAGCTTTCTTT.

This rearrangement joins TRBV27 to TRBJ2-3; D might be TRBD2 (7 bases). The CDR3 is 18 residues long. Germline V lookup: CDR1 MNHEY, CDR2 SMNVEV (reference sequence). Trimming removed 5 bases from V and 4 bases from J, with 25 bases in between. For the CDR3, the DNA is TGTGCCAGCAGTCTCATAAATTCTCTGGGGGGGCGTGCAGATACGCAGTATTTT. This gives the protein CASSLINSLGGRADTQYF.

This clone was counted once. This rearrangement joins TRBV12-3 or TRBV12-4 to TRBJ1-2, with D tentatively TRBD1 (5 bases). The CDR3 runs to 12 residues. The ends were cut back, 1 base at V and 7 bases at J, with 7 bases in the middle. The CDR3 here is CASSLVRGGYTF. CDR3 nucleotides: TGTGCCAGCAGTTTAGTAAGGGGTGGCTACACCTTC.

The chain couples TRBV5-1 to TRBJ1-4; perhaps TRBD1 as D (6 bases). Germline V gene lookup returns CDR1 SGHRS and CDR2 YFSETQ. The V gene lost 3 bases and the J gene lost 4 bases, with 10 bases spanning the gap. This CDR3 region has 14 residues. CDR3 region: CASSSQGLNEKLFF. The DNA for the CDR3 is TGCGCCAGCAGCTCCCAGGGGCTTAATGAAAAACTGTTTTTT.

The chain links TRBV7-2 to TRBJ1-6; D is possibly TRBD1 (6 bases). Germline V CDR1 and CDR2: SGHTA, FQGNSA. The CDR3 runs 12 residues. Between the trimmed V and J ends, which lost 9 bases and 7 bases, there was a span of 10 bases. CDR3 sequence (DNA): TGTGCCAGTGGACAGAGGAATTCACCCCTCCACTTT. Protein: CASGQRNSPLHF.

There are a few counts of this clone. The chain is built from TRBV7-9 and TRBJ1-2; 8 bases map to TRBD1. Germline-derived CDR1 and CDR2 are SEHNR and FQNEAQ (reference sequence). The CDR3 sequence is 15 residues long. The trim removed 4 bases at V and 1 base at J, leaving 5 bases unmatched. As DNA, the CDR3 is TGTGCCAGCAGCTCTTTGACAGGGGTTAACTATGGCTACACCTTC. Its translation is CASSSLTGVNYGYTF.

The chain combines TRBV7-2 with TRBJ2-2; 8 bases are a match to TRBD1. CDR3 length: 16 amino acids. Looked up from germline, CDR1 is SGHTA and CDR2 is FQGNSA. V trimming: 5 bases; J trimming: 0 bases; junction bases outside the gene matches: 5. CDR3: CASSRRQGTNTGELFF. The CDR3 DNA sequence: TGTGCCAGCAGCCGGAGACAGGGGACGAACACCGGGGAGCTGTTTTTT.

The rearrangement joins TRBV11-1 to TRBJ2-7; 8 nucleotides match TRBD1. The CDR3 totals 15 residues. V was pared by 5 bases and J by 0 bases, with 6 bases of the junction left unmatched. Germline V gives CDR1 SGHAT, CDR2 FQDESV (reference sequence). CDR3 nucleotides: TGTGCCAGCAGCCGAAACAGGGGGTCCTCCTACGAGCAGTACTTC. Amino acid sequence: CASSRNRGSSYEQYF.